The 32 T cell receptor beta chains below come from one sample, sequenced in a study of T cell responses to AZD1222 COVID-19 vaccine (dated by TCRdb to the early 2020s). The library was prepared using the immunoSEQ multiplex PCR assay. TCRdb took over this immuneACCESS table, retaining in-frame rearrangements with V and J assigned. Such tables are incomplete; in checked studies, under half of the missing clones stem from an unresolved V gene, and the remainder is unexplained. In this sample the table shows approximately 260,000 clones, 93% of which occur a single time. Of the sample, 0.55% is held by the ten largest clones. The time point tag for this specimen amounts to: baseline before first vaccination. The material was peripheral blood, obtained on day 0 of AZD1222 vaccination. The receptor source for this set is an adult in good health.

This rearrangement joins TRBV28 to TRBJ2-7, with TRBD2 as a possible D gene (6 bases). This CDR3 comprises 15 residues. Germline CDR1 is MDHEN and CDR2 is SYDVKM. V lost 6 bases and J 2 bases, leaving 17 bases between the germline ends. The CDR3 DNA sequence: TGTGCCAGCAGGCCCGGGCCCGGGGAGGCCTACGAGCAGTACTTC. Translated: CASRPGPGEAYEQYF.

The CDR3 loop is CASSAGTGNTEAFF. The CDR3 bases are TGTGCCAGTAGCGCCGGGACAGGGAACACTGAAGCTTTCTTT. V and J are TRBV19 and TRBJ1-1, with TRBD1 matching 8 bases. V was pared by 6 bases and J by 1 base, with 4 bases of the junction left unmatched. Germline loops: CDR1 LNHDA, CDR2 SQIVND (reference sequence). The CDR3 covers 14 residues.

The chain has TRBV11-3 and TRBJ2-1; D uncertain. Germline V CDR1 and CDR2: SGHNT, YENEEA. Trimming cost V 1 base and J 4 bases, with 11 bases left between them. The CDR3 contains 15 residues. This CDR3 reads CASSLGLSAYNEQFF. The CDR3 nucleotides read TGTGCCAGCAGCTTAGGACTCTCAGCTTACAATGAGCAGTTCTTC.

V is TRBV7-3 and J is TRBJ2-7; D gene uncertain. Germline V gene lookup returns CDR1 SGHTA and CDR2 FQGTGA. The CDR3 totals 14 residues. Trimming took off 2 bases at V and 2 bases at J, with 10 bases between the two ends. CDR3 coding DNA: TGTGCCAGCAGCTTAGGCTTCGGCCCCTACGAGCAGTACTTC. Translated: CASSLGFGPYEQYF.

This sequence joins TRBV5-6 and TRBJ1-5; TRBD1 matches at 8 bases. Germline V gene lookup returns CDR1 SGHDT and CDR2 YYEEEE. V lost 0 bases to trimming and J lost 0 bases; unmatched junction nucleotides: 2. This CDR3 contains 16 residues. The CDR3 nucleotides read TGTGCCAGCAGCTTGGGGGACAGGCATAGCAATCAGCCCCAGCATTTT. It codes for CASSLGDRHSNQPQHF.

In DNA, the CDR3 is TGTGCCAGCAGTAAACAGGGGATTTATAGCAATCAGCCCCAGCATTTT. Protein sequence: CASSKQGIYSNQPQHF. The chain has TRBV28 and TRBJ1-5, with TRBD1 matching 7 bases. From germline, CDR1 is MDHEN and CDR2 SYDVKM. This CDR3 comprises 16 residues. The V and J ends lost 5 bases and 0 bases, in that order; junction bases with no gene match: 7.

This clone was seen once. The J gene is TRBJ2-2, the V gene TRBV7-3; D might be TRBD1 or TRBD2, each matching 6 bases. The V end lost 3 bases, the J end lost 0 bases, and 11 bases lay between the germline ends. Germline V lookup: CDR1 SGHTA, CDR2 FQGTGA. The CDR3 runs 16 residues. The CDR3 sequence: CASSLNGGANTGELFF. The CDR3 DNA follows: TGTGCCAGCAGCTTGAACGGGGGCGCGAACACCGGGGAGCTGTTTTTT.

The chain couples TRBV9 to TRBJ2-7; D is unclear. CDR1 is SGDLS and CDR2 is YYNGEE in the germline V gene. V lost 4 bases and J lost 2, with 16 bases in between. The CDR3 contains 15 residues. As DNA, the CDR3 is TGTGCCAGCAGCTCGCACCCTCAACCTACCTACGAGCAGTACTTC. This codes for CASSSHPQPTYEQYF.

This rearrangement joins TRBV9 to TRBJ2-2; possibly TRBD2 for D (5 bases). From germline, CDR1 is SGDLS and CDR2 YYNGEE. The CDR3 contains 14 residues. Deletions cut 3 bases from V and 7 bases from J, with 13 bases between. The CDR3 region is CASSAAHGDGELFF. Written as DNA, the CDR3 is TGTGCCAGCAGCGCCGCCCACGGGGACGGGGAGCTGTTTTTT.

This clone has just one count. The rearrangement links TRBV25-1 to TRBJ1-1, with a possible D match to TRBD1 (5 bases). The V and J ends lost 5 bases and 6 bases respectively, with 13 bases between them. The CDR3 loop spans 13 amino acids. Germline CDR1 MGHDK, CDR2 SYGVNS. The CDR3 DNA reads TGTGCCAGCAGTACCTGGGGGGGGGCTGAAGCTTTCTTT. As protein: CASSTWGGAEAFF. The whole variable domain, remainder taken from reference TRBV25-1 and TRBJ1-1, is EADIYQTPRYLVIGTGKKITLECSQTMGHDKMYWYQQDPGMELHLIHYSYGVNSTEKGDLSSESTVSRIRTEHFPLTLESARPSHTSQYLCASSTWGGAEAFFGQGTRLTVV.

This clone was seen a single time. The CDR3 DNA is TGTGCCAGCAGTTACTCGGAGGGGAGCAATCAGCCCCAGCATTTT. Translating gives CASSYSEGSNQPQHF. The chain couples TRBV6-6 to TRBJ1-5; tentatively, D is TRBD1 (5 bases). This CDR3 is built from 15 residues. Trimming pared 0 bases from V and 1 base from J, leaving 7 bases between. Germline CDR1 MNHNY, CDR2 SVGAGI (reference sequence).

The CDR3 sequence is CASSQDYVANKGNIQYF. The DNA of the CDR3 is TGTGCCAGCAGCCAAGATTACGTTGCGAACAAGGGAAACATTCAGTACTTC. This rearrangement joins TRBV3-1 (or the pseudogene TRBV3-2) to TRBJ2-4; D ambiguous. V was shortened by 0 bases and J by 6 bases, with 18 bases between the two germline ends. Germline loops: CDR1 LGHDT, CDR2 YNNKEL (reference sequence). The CDR3 covers 17 residues.

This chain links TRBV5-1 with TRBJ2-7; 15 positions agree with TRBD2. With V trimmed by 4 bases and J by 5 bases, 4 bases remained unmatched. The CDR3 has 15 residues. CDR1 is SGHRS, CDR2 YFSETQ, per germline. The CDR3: CASSPGLAGGNEQYF. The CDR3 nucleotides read TGCGCCAGCAGCCCGGGACTAGCGGGGGGTAACGAGCAGTACTTC.

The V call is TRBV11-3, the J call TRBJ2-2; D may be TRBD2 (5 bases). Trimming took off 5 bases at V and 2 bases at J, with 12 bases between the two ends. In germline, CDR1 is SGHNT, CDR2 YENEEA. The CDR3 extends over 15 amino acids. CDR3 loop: CASSPGSTNTGELFF. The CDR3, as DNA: TGTGCCAGCAGCCCGGGAAGTACCAACACCGGGGAGCTGTTTTTT. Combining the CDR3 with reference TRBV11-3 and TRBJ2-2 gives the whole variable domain EAGVVQSPRYKIIEKKQPVAFWCNPISGHNTLYWYLQNLGQGPELLIRYENEEAVDDSQLPKDRFSAERLKGVDSTLKIQPAELGDSAVYLCASSPGSTNTGELFFGEGSRLTVL.

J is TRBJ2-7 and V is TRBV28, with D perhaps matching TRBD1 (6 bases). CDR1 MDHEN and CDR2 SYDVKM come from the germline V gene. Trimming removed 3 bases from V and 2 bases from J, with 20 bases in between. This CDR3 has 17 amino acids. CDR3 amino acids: CASSFYQGRGPTYEQYF. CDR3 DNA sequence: TGTGCCAGCAGTTTTTACCAGGGGAGAGGACCTACCTACGAGCAGTACTTC.

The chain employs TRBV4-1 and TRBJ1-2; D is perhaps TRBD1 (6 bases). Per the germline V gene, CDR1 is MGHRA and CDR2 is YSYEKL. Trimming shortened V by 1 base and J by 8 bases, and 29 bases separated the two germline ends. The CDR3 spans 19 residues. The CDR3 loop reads CASSQVLVRLSGGAKGYTF. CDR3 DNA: TGCGCCAGCAGCCAAGTTCTAGTTCGCCTGAGTGGGGGGGCGAAAGGCTACACCTTC.

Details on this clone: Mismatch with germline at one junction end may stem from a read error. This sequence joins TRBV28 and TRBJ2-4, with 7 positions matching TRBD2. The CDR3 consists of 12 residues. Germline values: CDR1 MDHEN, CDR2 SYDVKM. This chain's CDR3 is CASRSSGNIQCF. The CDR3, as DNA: TGTGCCAGCAGATCTAGCGGAAACATTCAGTGCTTC. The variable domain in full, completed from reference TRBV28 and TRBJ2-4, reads DVKVTQSSRYLVKRTGEKVFLECVQDMDHENMFWYRQDPGLGLRLIYFSYDVKMKEKGDIPEGYSVSREKKERFSLILESASTNQTSMYLCASRSSGNIQCFGAGTRLSVL.

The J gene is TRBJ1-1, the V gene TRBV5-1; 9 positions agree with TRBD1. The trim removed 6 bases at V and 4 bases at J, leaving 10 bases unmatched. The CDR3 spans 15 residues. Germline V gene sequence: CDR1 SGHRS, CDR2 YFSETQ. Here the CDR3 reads CASMIGTGRITEAFF. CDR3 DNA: TGCGCCAGCATGATAGGGACAGGGCGGATCACTGAAGCTTTCTTT.

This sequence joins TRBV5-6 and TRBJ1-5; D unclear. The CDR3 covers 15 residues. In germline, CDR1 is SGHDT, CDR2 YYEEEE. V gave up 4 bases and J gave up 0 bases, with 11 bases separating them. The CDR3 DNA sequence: TGTGCCAGCAGCCAGCGAGGGTCTAGCAATCAGCCCCAGCATTTT. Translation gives CASSQRGSSNQPQHF.

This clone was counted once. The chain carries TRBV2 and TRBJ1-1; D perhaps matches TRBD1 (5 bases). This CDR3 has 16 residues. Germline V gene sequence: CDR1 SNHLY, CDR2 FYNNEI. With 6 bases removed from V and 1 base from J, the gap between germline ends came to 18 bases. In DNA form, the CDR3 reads TGTGCCAGCAGACTTTATCCGGGACGGAAGAACACTGAAGCTTTCTTT. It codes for CASRLYPGRKNTEAFF.

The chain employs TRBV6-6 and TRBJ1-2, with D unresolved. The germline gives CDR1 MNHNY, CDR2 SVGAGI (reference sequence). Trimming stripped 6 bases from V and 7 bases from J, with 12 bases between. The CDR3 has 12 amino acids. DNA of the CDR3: TGTGCCAGCAGGACCTTGGGAGGTGGCTACACCTTC. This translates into CASRTLGGGYTF.

The CDR3 bases are TGTGCCAGCAGCTTAGGGGGTGGCCTAGCGGGCGTGGATACGCAGTATTTT. Its protein product is CASSLGGGLAGVDTQYF. V is TRBV7-3 and J is TRBJ2-3, with 8 positions matching TRBD2. CDR1 SGHTA and CDR2 FQGTGA come from the germline V gene. V was pared by 2 bases and J by 6 bases, with 13 bases of the junction left unmatched. The CDR3 sequence is 17 residues long.

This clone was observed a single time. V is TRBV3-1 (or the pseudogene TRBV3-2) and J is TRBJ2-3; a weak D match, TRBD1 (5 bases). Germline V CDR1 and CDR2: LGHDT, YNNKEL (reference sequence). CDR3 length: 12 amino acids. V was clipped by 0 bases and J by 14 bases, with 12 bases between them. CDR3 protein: CASSQEGPSRYF. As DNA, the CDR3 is TGTGCCAGCAGCCAAGAGGGGCCCTCTCGGTATTTT.

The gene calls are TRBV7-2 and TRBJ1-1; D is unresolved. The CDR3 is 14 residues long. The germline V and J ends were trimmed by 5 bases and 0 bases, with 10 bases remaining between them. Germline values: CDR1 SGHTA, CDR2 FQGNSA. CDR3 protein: CASSQGFMNTEAFF. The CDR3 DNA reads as TGTGCCAGCAGCCAAGGATTTATGAACACTGAAGCTTTCTTT.

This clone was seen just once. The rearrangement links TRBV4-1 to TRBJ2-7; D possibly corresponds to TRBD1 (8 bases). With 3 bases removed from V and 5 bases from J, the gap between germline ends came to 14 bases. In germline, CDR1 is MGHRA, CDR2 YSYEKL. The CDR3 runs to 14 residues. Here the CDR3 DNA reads TGCGCCAGCAGCCAGACAGGGGAGGGAAACGAGCAGTACTTC. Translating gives CASSQTGEGNEQYF.

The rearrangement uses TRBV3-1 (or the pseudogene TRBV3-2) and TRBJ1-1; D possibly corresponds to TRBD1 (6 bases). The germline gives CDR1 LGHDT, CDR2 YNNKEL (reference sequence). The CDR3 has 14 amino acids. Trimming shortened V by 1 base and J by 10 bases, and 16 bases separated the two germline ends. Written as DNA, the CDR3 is TGTGCCAGCAGCCAAGCTCTAGGGGGACTCGGAGCTTTCTTT. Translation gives CASSQALGGLGAFF.

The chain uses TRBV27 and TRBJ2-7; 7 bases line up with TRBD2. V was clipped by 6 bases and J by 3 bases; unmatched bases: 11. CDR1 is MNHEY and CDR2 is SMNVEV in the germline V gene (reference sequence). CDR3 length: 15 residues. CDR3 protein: CASRKAGSTLYEQYF. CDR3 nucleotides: TGTGCCAGCAGGAAAGCGGGATCGACCCTCTACGAGCAGTACTTC.

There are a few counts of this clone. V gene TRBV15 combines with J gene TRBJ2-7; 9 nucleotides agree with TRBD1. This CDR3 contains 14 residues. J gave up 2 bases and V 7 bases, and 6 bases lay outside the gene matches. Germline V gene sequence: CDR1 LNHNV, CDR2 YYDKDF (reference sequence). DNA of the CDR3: TGTGCCACCACCCAGGACAGGGGACCCTACGAGCAGTACTTC. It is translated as CATTQDRGPYEQYF. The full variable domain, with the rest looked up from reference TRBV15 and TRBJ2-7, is DAMVIQNPRYQVTQFGKPVTLSCSQTLNHNVMYWYQQKSSQAPKLLFHYYDKDFNNEADTPDNFQSRRPNTSFCFLDIRSPGLGDTAMYLCATTQDRGPYEQYFGPGTRLTVT.

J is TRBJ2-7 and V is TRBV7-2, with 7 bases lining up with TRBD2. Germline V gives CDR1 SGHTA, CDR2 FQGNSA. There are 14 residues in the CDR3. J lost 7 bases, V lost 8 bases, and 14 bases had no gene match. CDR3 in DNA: TGTGCCAGCCACCGCGGTGCGGGAGCAGAAGAGCAGTACTTC. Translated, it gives CASHRGAGAEEQYF.

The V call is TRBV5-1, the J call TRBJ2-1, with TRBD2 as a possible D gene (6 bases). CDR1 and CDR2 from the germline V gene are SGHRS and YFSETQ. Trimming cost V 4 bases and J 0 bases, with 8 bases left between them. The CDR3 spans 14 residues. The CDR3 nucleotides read TGCGCCAGCAGCCGGGGGAGCTCCTACAATGAGCAGTTCTTC. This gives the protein CASSRGSSYNEQFF.

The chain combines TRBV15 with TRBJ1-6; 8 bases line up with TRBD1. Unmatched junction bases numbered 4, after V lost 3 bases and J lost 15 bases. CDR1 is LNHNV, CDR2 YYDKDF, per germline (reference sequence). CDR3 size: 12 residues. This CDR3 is CATSSDRGRLHF. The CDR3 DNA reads TGTGCCACCAGCAGCGACAGGGGACGCCTCCACTTT.

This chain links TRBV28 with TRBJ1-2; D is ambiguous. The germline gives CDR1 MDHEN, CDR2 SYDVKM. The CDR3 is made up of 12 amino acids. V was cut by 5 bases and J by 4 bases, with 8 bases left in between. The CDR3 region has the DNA TGTGCCAGCAGTGGATATGTCTATGGCTACACCTTC. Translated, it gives CASSGYVYGYTF.